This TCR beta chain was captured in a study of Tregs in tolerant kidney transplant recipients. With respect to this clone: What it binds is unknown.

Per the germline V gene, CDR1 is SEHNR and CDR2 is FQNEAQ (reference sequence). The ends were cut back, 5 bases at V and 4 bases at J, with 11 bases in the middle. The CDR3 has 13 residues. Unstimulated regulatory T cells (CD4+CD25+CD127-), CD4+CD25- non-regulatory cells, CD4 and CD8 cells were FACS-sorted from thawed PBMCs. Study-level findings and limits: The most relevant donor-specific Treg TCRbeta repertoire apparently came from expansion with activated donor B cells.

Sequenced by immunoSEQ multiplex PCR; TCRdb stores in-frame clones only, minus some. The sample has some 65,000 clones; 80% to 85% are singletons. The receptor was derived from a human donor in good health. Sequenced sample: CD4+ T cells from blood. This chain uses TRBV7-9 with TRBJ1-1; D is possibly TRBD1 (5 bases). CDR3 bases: TGTGCCAGCAGCCGACAGTCCACCACTGAAGCTTTCTTT. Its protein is CASSRQSTTEAFF.